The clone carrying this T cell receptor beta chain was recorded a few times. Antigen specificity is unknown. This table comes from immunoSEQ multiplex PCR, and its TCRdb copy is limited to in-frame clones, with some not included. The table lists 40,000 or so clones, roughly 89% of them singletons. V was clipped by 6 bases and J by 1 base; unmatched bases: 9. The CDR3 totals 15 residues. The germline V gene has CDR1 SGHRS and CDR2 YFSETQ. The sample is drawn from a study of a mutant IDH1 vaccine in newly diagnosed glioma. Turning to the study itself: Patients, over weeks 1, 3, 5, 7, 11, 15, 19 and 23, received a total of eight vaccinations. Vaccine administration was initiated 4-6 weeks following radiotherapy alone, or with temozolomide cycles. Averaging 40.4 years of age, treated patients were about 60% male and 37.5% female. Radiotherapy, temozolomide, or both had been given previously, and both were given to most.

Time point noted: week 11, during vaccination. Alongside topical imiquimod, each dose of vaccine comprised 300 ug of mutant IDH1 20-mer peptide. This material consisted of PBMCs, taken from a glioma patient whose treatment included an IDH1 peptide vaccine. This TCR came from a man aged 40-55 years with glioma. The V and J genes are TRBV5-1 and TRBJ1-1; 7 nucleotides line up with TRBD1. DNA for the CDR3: TGCGCCAGCAATTCTGGGGACAGAACGAACACTGAAGCTTTCTTT. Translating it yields CASNSGDRTNTEAFF.